This T cell receptor (beta chain) was observed in a study of T cells in Graves' hyperthyroidism and ophthalmopathy. The PBMCs had their origin in roughly 10 ml of fresh peripheral blood. CDR1 is MNHEY, CDR2 SVGAGI, per germline. The V and J ends lost 4 bases and 2 bases respectively, with 15 bases between them. This CDR3 spans 16 amino acids. TCR beta CDR3 regions were amplified from RNA transcripts. HTBI primers were the set used in a first-round RT-PCR of the TCR CDR3. One entry per CDR3 protein, called by TCRdb with MiXCR from the multiplex PCR reads. The sample includes about 480,000 distinct CDR3 sequences, around 15% seen only once; the top ten take less than 20%. The table lists this clonotype with many counts.

V and J are TRBV6-5 and TRBJ1-3; D unresolved. This receptor was obtained from a woman aged 18 to 35 with Graves' hyperthyroidism. Source material: blood. CDR3 sequence: CASSSTRSVTGNTIYF. CDR3 in DNA: TGTGCCAGCAGTTCCACGAGGAGCGTAACTGGAAACACCATATATTTT.